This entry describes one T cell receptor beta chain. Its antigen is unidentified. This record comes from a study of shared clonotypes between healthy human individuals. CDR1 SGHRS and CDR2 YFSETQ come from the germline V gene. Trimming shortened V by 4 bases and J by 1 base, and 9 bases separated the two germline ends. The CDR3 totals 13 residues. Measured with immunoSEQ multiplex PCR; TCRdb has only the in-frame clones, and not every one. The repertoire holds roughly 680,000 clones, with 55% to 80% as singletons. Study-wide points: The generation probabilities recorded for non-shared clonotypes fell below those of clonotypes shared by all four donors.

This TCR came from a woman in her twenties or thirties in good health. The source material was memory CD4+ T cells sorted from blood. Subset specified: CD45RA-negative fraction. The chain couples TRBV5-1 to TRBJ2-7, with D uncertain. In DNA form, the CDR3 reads TGCGCCAGCAGCCCGGGCCCTTCCTACGAGCAGTACTTC. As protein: CASSPGPSYEQYF.